Listed here are 24 T cell receptor beta chains from one sample, sequenced in a study of T-cell memory formation after mild COVID-19. One entry per CDR3 protein, called by TCRdb with MiXCR from the 5' RACE reads. The data hold about 350,000 distinct CDR3 sequences, with roughly 13% observed a single time. The specimen was PBMCs or a T cell subset sorted from them (not recorded which). Receptor source: a man aged 18 to 35 who had mild COVID-19 (a few samples of this study predate the infection). Cell type and time point are not known.

The count of this clonotype is one. V is TRBV20-1 and J is TRBJ1-2; no clear D. There are 13 residues in the CDR3. Germline assignment: CDR1 DFQATT and CDR2 SNEGSKA (reference sequence). Between the trimmed V and J ends, which lost 0 bases and 4 bases, there was a span of 9 bases. The CDR3 DNA reads TGCAGTGCTAGAGACGACCCGTTCTATGGCTACACCTTC. This encodes CSARDDPFYGYTF.

The sample holds many counts of this clonotype. V usage is TRBV27 and J usage is TRBJ2-5, with D maybe TRBD2 (5 bases). The germline gives CDR1 MNHEY, CDR2 SMNVEV (reference sequence). With 8 bases removed from V and 8 bases from J, the gap between germline ends came to 18 bases. The CDR3 is 13 amino acids. The chain's CDR3 is CASAGLTLETQYF. For the CDR3, the DNA is TGTGCCAGCGCGGGTCTTACTTTAGAAACCCAGTACTTC.

The chain's CDR3 is CASSSQNSGANVLTF. Here the CDR3 DNA reads TGTGCCAGCAGCTCACAGAACTCTGGGGCCAACGTCCTGACTTTC. The chain is built from TRBV6-2 or TRBV6-3 and TRBJ2-6, with no clear D. The V gene lost 6 bases and the J gene lost 0 bases, with 9 bases spanning the gap. This CDR3 contains 15 residues. Germline V lookup: CDR1 MNHEY, CDR2 SVGEGT.

The chain uses TRBV18 and TRBJ1-1; 7 bases agree with TRBD1. V shed 4 bases, J shed 5 bases, and the junction held 10 bases outside the gene matches. The CDR3 length is 15 residues. Germline values: CDR1 KGHSH, CDR2 LQKENI. CDR3 protein: CASSLTTGRATEAFF. Here the CDR3 DNA reads TGTGCCAGCTCACTTACGACAGGGCGGGCAACTGAAGCTTTCTTT.

V is TRBV12-3 or TRBV12-4 and J is TRBJ1-2; D remains unclear. The ends were cut back, 5 bases at V and 8 bases at J, with 18 bases in the middle. The CDR3 has 14 residues. CDR3 loop: CASSPPQVLEGYTF. CDR3 sequence (DNA): TGTGCCAGCAGTCCACCTCAGGTCCTAGAGGGCTACACCTTC.

This clonotype turned up a few times. The chain couples TRBV7-9 to TRBJ1-5, with a possible D match to TRBD1 (6 bases). In germline, CDR1 is SEHNR, CDR2 FQNEAQ (reference sequence). Trimming stripped 5 bases from V and 6 bases from J, with 14 bases between. CDR3 length equals 14 residues. The CDR3 here is CASSRTELGQPQHF. The CDR3, as DNA: TGTGCCAGCAGCCGGACAGAACTCGGTCAGCCCCAGCATTTT. The variable domain in full, completed from reference TRBV7-9 and TRBJ1-5, reads DTGVSQNPRHKITKRGQNVTFRCDPISEHNRLYWYRQTLGQGPEFLTYFQNEAQLEKSRLLSDRFSAERPKGSFSTLEIQRTEQGDSAMYLCASSRTELGQPQHFGDGTRLSIL.

In this sample, this clonotype turned up many times. The chain uses TRBV28 and TRBJ2-3; D is undetermined. Germline values: CDR1 MDHEN, CDR2 SYDVKM. The CDR3 sequence is 12 residues long. V was cut by 6 bases and J by 3 bases, with 7 bases left in between. CDR3 coding DNA: TGTGCCAGCAGATCCGTGACAGATACGCAGTATTTT. It is translated as CASRSVTDTQYF.

The chain links TRBV10-3 to TRBJ1-2; TRBD1 is a possible D gene (6 bases). The germline gives CDR1 ENHRY, CDR2 SYGVKD. The V gene lost 3 bases and the J gene lost 8 bases, with 28 bases spanning the gap. The CDR3 runs 18 residues. CDR3 sequence: CAISETVGPGQQISGYTF. CDR3 nucleotide sequence: TGTGCCATCAGTGAAACCGTGGGACCGGGACAACAAATCTCGGGCTACACCTTC.

This rearrangement joins TRBV7-2 to TRBJ1-1; tentatively, D is TRBD1 (6 bases). The CDR3 sequence is 14 residues long. Trimming shortened V by 2 bases and J by 5 bases, and 12 bases separated the two germline ends. Looked up from germline, CDR1 is SGHTA and CDR2 is FQGNSA. The CDR3 nucleotides read TGTGCCAGCAGCTTACACTCTAGGGGGACTGAAGCTTTCTTT. Its translation is CASSLHSRGTEAFF. The whole variable domain, remainder taken from reference TRBV7-2 and TRBJ1-1, is GAGVSQSPSNKVTEKGKDVELRCDPISGHTALYWYRQSLGQGLEFLIYFQGNSAPDKSGLPSDRFSAERTGGSVSTLTIQRTQQEDSAVYLCASSLHSRGTEAFFGQGTRLTVV.

This clonotype has at least ten counts. DNA of the CDR3: TGTGCCACCATAGGGTGGGGAACCTACGAGCAGTACTTC. It specifies CATIGWGTYEQYF. This sequence joins TRBV12-3 or TRBV12-4 and TRBJ2-7, with D hard to call. V was clipped by 10 bases and J by 2 bases, with 15 bases between them. This CDR3 contains 13 residues.

This clonotype was detected a few times. The rearrangement joins TRBV7-2 to TRBJ2-5, with 7 positions matching TRBD1. J gave up 5 bases and V 1 base, and 10 bases lay outside the gene matches. The CDR3 totals 16 residues. The germline V gene has CDR1 SGHTA and CDR2 FQGNSA. The CDR3 DNA sequence: TGTGCCAGCAGCTTAGGAGGGGCAGGGGGTGGTGAGACCCAGTACTTC. Translation gives CASSLGGAGGGETQYF.

The V gene is TRBV2, the J gene TRBJ2-7, with unresolved D. Germline CDR1 reads SNHLY; CDR2 reads FYNNEI. CDR3 length equals 14 residues. V lost 6 bases, J lost 5 bases, and 17 bases lay in between. The CDR3 DNA follows: TGTGCCAGCAGGCTTGGTGGGTTCGTAAACGAGCAGTACTTC. It translates to CASRLGGFVNEQYF.

In its sample, this clonotype was seen once. The chain is built from TRBV19 and TRBJ2-5; D is possibly TRBD2 (6 bases). The V gene's germline CDR1 is LNHDA and CDR2 SQIVND (reference sequence). This CDR3 is 12 amino acids long. V dropped 9 bases and J dropped 4 bases, with 12 bases sitting between them. The CDR3 here is CASGVGGETQYF. The CDR3 DNA sequence: TGTGCCAGCGGGGTCGGGGGAGAGACCCAGTACTTC.

This clonotype was counted only a few times. The chain combines TRBV7-2 with TRBJ1-6; D is perhaps TRBD1 (5 bases). Germline V gene lookup returns CDR1 SGHTA and CDR2 FQGNSA. This CDR3 is built from 16 residues. The V end was cut by 4 bases, the J end by 14 bases, with 24 bases between. CDR3 bases: TGTGCCAGCAGCTGGAGCGGGGGGTTGTTATGGGAAGCCCTCCACTTT. Translating gives CASSWSGGLLWEALHF.

This clonotype was counted only a few times. The genes are TRBV27 and TRBJ2-7, with D perhaps TRBD1 (5 bases). With 5 bases removed from V and 0 bases from J, the gap between germline ends came to 8 bases. Germline CDR1 is MNHEY and CDR2 is SMNVEV (reference sequence). The CDR3 spans 13 residues. The CDR3 region has the DNA TGTGCCAGCAGTAAGCAGGGCTCCTACGAGCAGTACGTC. Its protein is CASSKQGSYEQYV.

This clonotype appeared a few times. This chain uses TRBV13 with TRBJ2-3; 15 bases fit TRBD2. CDR1 and CDR2 (germline): PRHDT, FYEKMQ (reference sequence). The J segment lost 2 bases and the V segment lost 4 bases, leaving 4 bases of the junction unmatched. The CDR3 runs 17 residues. The CDR3 DNA sequence: TGTGCCAGCAGCTCGAGGACTAGCGGGGGGGTCACAGATACGCAGTATTTT. The encoded protein is CASSSRTSGGVTDTQYF.

The rearrangement uses TRBV9 and TRBJ2-3; 7 bases match TRBD2. There are 15 residues in the CDR3. Unmatched junction bases numbered 4, after V lost 0 bases and J lost 3 bases. CDR1 is SGDLS and CDR2 is YYNGEE in the germline V gene. CDR3 sequence: CASSVGLAVTDTQYF. The CDR3, as DNA: TGTGCCAGCAGCGTAGGTCTAGCGGTGACAGATACGCAGTATTTT.

This clonotype has a handful of counts. The chain has TRBV7-3 and TRBJ2-2; TRBD2 might be the D (6 bases). The CDR3 has 17 residues. Looked up from germline, CDR1 is SGHTA and CDR2 is FQGTGA. Trimming took 5 bases from V and 1 from J, leaving 17 bases between them. CDR3 DNA: TGTGCCAGCAGCCCCCTGGGTGGAGGGGTGAACACCGGGGAGCTGTTTTTT. It yields the protein CASSPLGGGVNTGELFF.

This clonotype was seen a handful of times. The chain recombines TRBV7-2 with TRBJ1-1; maybe TRBD1 (5 bases). CDR1 and CDR2 from the germline V gene are SGHTA and FQGNSA. The V and J ends lost 5 bases and 1 base respectively, with 11 bases between them. The length of the CDR3 is 14 residues. CDR3 amino acids: CASSTGLPNTEAFF. The DNA of the CDR3 is TGTGCCAGCAGCACGGGACTGCCGAACACTGAAGCTTTCTTT.

The J gene is TRBJ2-3, the V gene TRBV27; possible D gene TRBD1, 5 bases. The V end lost 0 bases, the J end lost 0 bases, and 10 bases lay between the germline ends. The CDR3 runs to 16 residues. Per the germline V gene, CDR1 is MNHEY and CDR2 is SMNVEV (reference sequence). This CDR3 is CASSLSWGRSTDTQYF. The CDR3 DNA reads as TGTGCCAGCAGTTTATCGTGGGGCAGGAGCACAGATACGCAGTATTTT.

This chain links TRBV4-3 with TRBJ2-5, with 10 bases that match TRBD2. Germline lookup yields CDR1 LGHNA and CDR2 YSLEER. V gave up 0 bases and J gave up 7 bases; unmatched junction bases: 8. This CDR3 is 16 amino acids long. The CDR3 reads CASSQDLAGASGTQYF. In DNA, the CDR3 is TGCGCCAGCAGCCAAGACCTAGCGGGGGCCTCGGGGACCCAGTACTTC.

This clonotype was observed a handful of times. J is TRBJ2-1 and V is TRBV5-5; D is undetermined. V was pared by 1 base and J by 8 bases, with 16 bases between. This CDR3 comprises 15 residues. CDR1 and CDR2 from the germline V gene are SGHKS and YYEKEE (reference sequence). CDR3 in amino acids: CASSLRLVPWDEQFF. In nucleotides, the CDR3 is TGTGCCAGCAGCTTGCGGCTGGTCCCCTGGGATGAGCAGTTCTTC.

The rearrangement links TRBV5-1 to TRBJ2-7, with D maybe TRBD1 (5 bases). Germline V gene lookup returns CDR1 SGHRS and CDR2 YFSETQ. V was pared by 0 bases and J by 1 base, with 8 bases between. This CDR3 spans 14 amino acids. In nucleotides, the CDR3 is TGCGCCAGCAGCTTGGATGGGGCGTCCTACGAGCAGTACGTC. It encodes CASSLDGASYEQYV.

Only a few counts were recorded for this clonotype. The chain is built from TRBV12-3 or TRBV12-4 and TRBJ2-5; D could derive from TRBD1 or TRBD2 (5 bases each). This CDR3 is 14 amino acids long. Trimming left V 6 bases short and J 0 bases short, with 11 bases between. CDR3 residues: CASRTGTYQETQYF. As DNA, the CDR3 is TGTGCCAGCAGGACCGGGACCTACCAAGAGACCCAGTACTTC.